Listed here are 20 T cell receptor beta chains from one sample, sequenced in a study of identical twins. TCRdb analysed the 5' RACE reads with MiXCR anew, one entry per CDR3 protein. The sample yields roughly 750,000 distinct CDR3 sequences, 21% seen once. In addition, the sample was reused for a study of T cells expressing NK-cell markers.

The sequencing input was PBMCs. The origin of the receptors is a woman aged 18-35 years in good health.

There are many counts of this clonotype. CDR3: CASGTSGGTDTQYF. The CDR3 bases are TGTGCTAGTGGTACTAGCGGGGGAACAGATACGCAGTATTTT. The chain joins TRBV12-5 to TRBJ2-3; TRBD2 agrees at 11 bases. The CDR3 consists of 14 residues. Germline V gives CDR1 LGHNT, CDR2 FRNRAP. The J segment lost 3 bases and the V segment lost 5 bases, leaving 1 base of the junction unmatched.

This clonotype was counted only a few times. The chain has TRBV7-2 and TRBJ2-3; 13 nucleotides match TRBD2. The CDR3 covers 17 residues. Germline V lookup: CDR1 SGHTA, CDR2 FQGNSA. The V gene end was trimmed by 1 base and the J gene end by 2 bases; junction bases not matched to a gene: 3. Here the CDR3 DNA reads TGTGCCAGCAGCTTAGTGGGACTAGCGGGGACCACAGATACGCAGTATTTT. The encoded protein is CASSLVGLAGTTDTQYF.

The sample holds many counts of this clonotype. This chain joins TRBV4-3 and TRBJ1-2; no firm D call. Germline lookup yields CDR1 LGHNA and CDR2 YSLEER. V was trimmed by 0 bases and J by 7 bases, leaving 18 bases between them. This CDR3 has 16 amino acids. The CDR3 loop is CASSQEIKRSDGGYTF. The CDR3, as DNA: TGCGCCAGCAGCCAAGAGATCAAAAGGAGTGATGGTGGCTACACCTTC.

The chain has TRBV12-5 and TRBJ2-7; 10 positions agree with TRBD1. This CDR3 comprises 14 residues. The germline CDR1 and CDR2 sequences are LGHNT and FRNRAP. V dropped 3 bases and J dropped 4; count of bases not matched to a gene: 3. The CDR3 reads CASGFADRGYEQYF. In DNA, the CDR3 is TGTGCTAGTGGTTTTGCGGACAGGGGGTACGAGCAGTACTTC.

This clonotype showed up just a few times. The chain carries TRBV2 and TRBJ2-7; 10 bases match TRBD1. V was pared by 8 bases and J by 2 bases, with 15 bases of the junction left unmatched. CDR3 size: 17 residues. Germline-derived CDR1 and CDR2 are SNHLY and FYNNEI. The CDR3 bases are TGTGCCAGCTCTCTCCCCTCCCGGACAGGGGGAACCTACGAGCAGTACTTC. Residues: CASSLPSRTGGTYEQYF.

The sample holds many counts of this clonotype. V and J are TRBV9 and TRBJ2-2, with a tentative D call TRBD1 (7 bases). CDR1 and CDR2 from the germline V gene are SGDLS and YYNGEE. This CDR3 has 14 amino acids. Trimming left V 7 bases short and J 4 bases short, with 14 bases between. CDR3 region: CASRGQGGTGELFF. The CDR3 DNA follows: TGTGCCAGCCGCGGTCAGGGGGGCACCGGGGAGCTGTTTTTT.

This clonotype was recorded a few times. V gene TRBV7-2 combines with J gene TRBJ2-1; 7 bases fit TRBD2. The J segment lost 2 bases and the V segment lost 4 bases, leaving 2 bases of the junction unmatched. Germline V lookup: CDR1 SGHTA, CDR2 FQGNSA. The CDR3 loop spans 14 amino acids. This CDR3 is CASSSGLAYNEQFF. CDR3 bases: TGTGCCAGCAGCTCCGGACTAGCCTACAATGAGCAGTTCTTC.

CDR3 nucleotide sequence: TGTGCCAACCCAGCCCGACGACAGGTATACAATGAGCAGTTCTTC. Amino acid sequence: CANPARRQVYNEQFF. The V call is TRBV7-6, the J call TRBJ2-1, with a possible D match to TRBD1 (6 bases). The V end was cut by 10 bases, the J end by 4 bases, with 20 bases between. CDR1 is SGHVS, CDR2 FNYEAQ, per germline. The CDR3 sequence is 15 residues long.

The gene calls are TRBV27 and TRBJ2-1; TRBD2 might be the D (6 bases). V lost 5 bases to trimming and J lost 4 bases, with 21 bases between them. Germline values: CDR1 MNHEY, CDR2 SMNVEV (reference sequence). The CDR3 sequence is 17 residues long. CDR3 sequence (DNA): TGTGCCAGCAGTCCTCCCCGTGGGGGGTTCGGATACAATGAGCAGTTCTTC. Protein: CASSPPRGGFGYNEQFF.

This clonotype was counted many times. CDR3: CASSPGKDTGELFF. As DNA, the CDR3 is TGTGCCAGCTCACCGGGGAAGGACACCGGGGAGCTGTTTTTT. V is TRBV18 and J is TRBJ2-2; D call uncertain. CDR1 is KGHSH and CDR2 is LQKENI in the germline V gene. The CDR3 has 14 amino acids. Trimming pared 3 bases from V and 3 bases from J, leaving 8 bases between.

The V call is TRBV7-2, the J call TRBJ2-7; the match to TRBD2 covers 7 bases. The germline V gene has CDR1 SGHTA and CDR2 FQGNSA. The trim removed 4 bases at V and 0 bases at J, leaving 3 bases unmatched. The CDR3 extends over 14 amino acids. The CDR3 coding sequence is TGTGCCAGCAGCTCCCGGACTAGCTCCTACGAGCAGTACTTC. Protein: CASSSRTSSYEQYF.

There are many counts of this clonotype. The V and J genes are TRBV20-1 and TRBJ1-1; D not resolved. V was cut by 5 bases and J by 0 bases, with 4 bases left in between. CDR1 is DFQATT, CDR2 SNEGSKA, per germline (reference sequence). The CDR3 covers 11 residues. CDR3 region: CSAPLNTEAFF. Here the CDR3 DNA reads TGCAGTGCTCCCTTGAACACTGAAGCTTTCTTT.

Here the CDR3 reads CSAPTRQETQYF. CDR3 DNA: TGCAGTGCCCCAACTAGACAAGAGACCCAGTACTTC. The chain recombines TRBV20-1 with TRBJ2-5; D may be TRBD2 (5 bases). Germline V CDR1 and CDR2: DFQATT, SNEGSKA (reference sequence). The CDR3 spans 12 residues. Trimming removed 6 bases at V and 2 bases at J, with 10 bases between.

This clonotype was detected a few times. The J gene is TRBJ2-6, the V gene TRBV20-1, with D unresolved. Germline V gives CDR1 DFQATT, CDR2 SNEGSKA (reference sequence). This CDR3 region has 14 residues. Trimming took off 3 bases at V and 0 bases at J, with 6 bases between the two ends. CDR3 sequence: CSASAFSGANVLTF. Written as DNA, the CDR3 is TGCAGTGCTAGTGCATTCTCTGGGGCCAACGTCCTGACTTTC.

This chain links TRBV7-2 with TRBJ2-5; no clear D gene. The CDR3 contains 13 residues. V lost 6 bases and J lost 2, with 10 bases in between. CDR1 and CDR2 from the germline V gene are SGHTA and FQGNSA. As DNA, the CDR3 is TGTGCCAGCAGGTATACTACGCAAGAGACCCAGTACTTC. This codes for CASRYTTQETQYF. The full variable domain, with the rest looked up from reference TRBV7-2 and TRBJ2-5, is GAGVSQSPSNKVTEKGKDVELRCDPISGHTALYWYRQSLGQGLEFLIYFQGNSAPDKSGLPSDRFSAERTGGSVSTLTIQRTQQEDSAVYLCASRYTTQETQYFGPGTRLLVL.

This clonotype was seen at least ten times. This chain joins TRBV6-1 and TRBJ1-1; 7 bases match TRBD1. CDR1 MNHNS and CDR2 SASEGT come from the germline V gene. V was pared by 7 bases and J by 4 bases, with 6 bases of the junction left unmatched. The CDR3 contains 13 residues. The CDR3 loop reads CASTDRAGTEAFF. The CDR3, as DNA: TGTGCCAGCACCGACAGGGCGGGCACTGAAGCTTTCTTT.

This clonotype has just a few counts. The rearrangement links TRBV24-1 to TRBJ1-2; 7 bases fit TRBD1. V lost 5 bases and J lost 3; bases outside the gene matches: 8. Germline V gene lookup returns CDR1 KGHDR and CDR2 SFDVKD. The CDR3 runs 15 residues. The CDR3 spells CATSVIWDRDYGYTF. The DNA of the CDR3 is TGTGCCACCAGTGTAATTTGGGACAGAGACTATGGCTACACCTTC.

This chain joins TRBV5-6 and TRBJ2-1; D may be TRBD1 or TRBD2 (5 bases each). CDR1 SGHDT and CDR2 YYEEEE come from the germline V gene. The CDR3 loop spans 14 amino acids. Deletions cut 7 bases from V and 6 bases from J, with 17 bases between. The CDR3 DNA follows: TGTGCCAGCGCCGAGAGGGGCGGTAGCAATGAGCAGTTCTTC. Amino acid sequence: CASAERGGSNEQFF.

Ten or more counts support this clonotype. This rearrangement joins TRBV9 to TRBJ2-7, with D possibly matching TRBD1 (6 bases). The CDR3 covers 14 residues. V shed 1 base and J shed 4 bases, with 12 bases lying between them. CDR1 and CDR2 (germline): SGDLS, YYNGEE. CDR3 loop: CASSVSGRGYEQYF. In DNA, the CDR3 is TGTGCCAGCAGCGTATCCGGCAGGGGATACGAGCAGTACTTC.

V usage is TRBV6-5 and J usage is TRBJ2-1; the D is unclear. This CDR3 has 17 residues. Per germline, CDR1 MNHEY and CDR2 SVGAGI. V dropped 0 bases and J dropped 4 bases, with 16 bases sitting between them. This chain's CDR3 is CASSYSGRYYSYNEQFF. The DNA for the CDR3 is TGTGCCAGCAGTTACTCAGGACGCTACTACTCTTACAATGAGCAGTTCTTC.